These 10 T cell receptor beta chains were all obtained from the same sample, sequenced in a study of regulatory T cells in long-lasting Graves disease. Building of the TCR beta libraries involved iRepertoire HTBI primers and Arm-PCR of CDR3 regions. Each CDR3 protein is one row after TCRdb ran MiXCR on the multiplex PCR reads. The table includes about 500,000 distinct CDR3 sequences, 9.5% to 15% detected once. Noted time point: newly diagnosed GD, antithyroid drugs for less than 3 months. Generation of the TCR library employed RNA extracted from PBMCs. The data also belong to a second study, concerning T cells in Graves' hyperthyroidism and ophthalmopathy.

The sample was peripheral blood mononuclear cells (PBMCs), taken at new diagnosis, from a patient treated with antithyroid drugs. These receptor sequences come from a woman aged 25-40 years with Graves disease.

V is TRBV10-3 and J is TRBJ2-1, with 9 bases lining up with TRBD1. With 3 bases clipped from V and 8 bases from J, the junction kept 11 bases outside the gene matches. The CDR3 extends over 16 amino acids. CDR1 and CDR2 (germline): ENHRY, SYGVKD. For the CDR3, the DNA is TGTGCCATCAGTGATGAATCCGGGACAGGGATCCATGAGCAGTTCTTC. As protein: CAISDESGTGIHEQFF.

This clonotype was seen ten or more times. The J gene is TRBJ1-1, the V gene TRBV20-1; D uncertain. This CDR3 region has 13 residues. V lost 5 bases to trimming and J lost 1 base, with 11 bases between them. Germline V gene data show CDR1 as DFQATT and CDR2 as SNEGSKA (reference sequence). CDR3 amino acids: CSADQRANTEAFF. For the CDR3, the DNA is TGCAGTGCTGATCAACGAGCGAACACTGAAGCTTTCTTT.

This clonotype was seen at least ten times. This chain uses TRBV5-1 with TRBJ2-3, with 9 bases aligning to TRBD1. The germline V gene has CDR1 SGHRS and CDR2 YFSETQ. CDR3 size: 15 residues. V was pared by 3 bases and J by 5 bases, with 7 bases of the junction left unmatched. CDR3 residues: CASSSGTGSGDTQYF. As DNA, the CDR3 is TGCGCCAGCAGCTCAGGGACAGGGAGTGGAGATACGCAGTATTTT.

This clonotype has a count of ten or more. V gene TRBV5-1 combines with J gene TRBJ2-3; D not resolved. Germline V gene lookup returns CDR1 SGHRS and CDR2 YFSETQ. The CDR3 sequence is 12 residues long. Trimming pared 1 base from V and 5 bases from J, leaving 5 bases between. This CDR3 is CASSLPGDTQYF. CDR3 nucleotides: TGCGCCAGCAGCTTGCCCGGAGATACGCAGTATTTT.

This clonotype appeared a few times. This sequence joins TRBV2 and TRBJ1-2; no definite D call. CDR1 is SNHLY, CDR2 FYNNEI, per germline. CDR3 size: 11 residues. V lost 6 bases and J 8 bases, leaving 10 bases between the germline ends. The chain's CDR3 is CASRNLGGYTF. The CDR3 DNA reads TGTGCCAGCAGGAACCTGGGGGGCTACACCTTC.

This clonotype was seen only once. This chain uses TRBV4-2 with TRBJ1-4, with a weak D call TRBD1 (5 bases). The germline CDR1 and CDR2 sequences are LGHNA and YNFKEQ. Trimming shortened V by 0 bases and J by 7 bases, and 15 bases separated the two germline ends. This CDR3 comprises 16 residues. CDR3 residues: CASSQEGGTAREKLFF. The CDR3 DNA reads TGTGCCAGCAGCCAAGAGGGGGGGACCGCCCGTGAAAAACTGTTTTTT.

This clonotype was detected only a few times. This chain links TRBV10-2 with TRBJ2-1; possible D gene TRBD2, 6 bases. Trimming pared 7 bases from V and 5 bases from J, leaving 15 bases between. The CDR3 runs to 14 residues. The germline V gene has CDR1 WSHSY and CDR2 SAAADI. The CDR3 DNA follows: TGCGCCAGCACTGGACTAACCCCCGACAATGAGCAGTTCTTC. Its translation: CASTGLTPDNEQFF.

This clonotype was seen repeatedly, ten times or more. The rearrangement joins TRBV20-1 to TRBJ1-1, with TRBD1 matching over 8 bases. The CDR3 runs to 13 residues. Germline lookup yields CDR1 DFQATT and CDR2 SNEGSKA (reference sequence). After removal of 5 bases from V and 3 bases from J, the junction contained 5 bases not matched to a gene. In nucleotides, the CDR3 is TGCAGTGCTTTGACAGGGGTGTACACTGAAGCTTTCTTT. It codes for CSALTGVYTEAFF.

The table lists this clonotype with many counts. The chain combines TRBV11-2 with TRBJ1-3; D is ambiguous. The CDR3 is 15 residues long. Germline V gene sequence: CDR1 SGHAT, CDR2 FQNNGV. V was cut by 5 bases and J by 0 bases, with 11 bases left in between. The CDR3 reads CASSMDRLSGNTIYF. The CDR3 DNA reads as TGTGCCAGCAGCATGGACCGACTCTCTGGAAACACCATATATTTT.

J is TRBJ1-4 and V is TRBV29-1; 7 bases are shared with TRBD1. The CDR3 runs 13 residues. J was trimmed by 8 bases and V by 7 bases; bases with no gene match: 10. Per germline, CDR1 SQVTM and CDR2 ANQGSEA. DNA for the CDR3: TGCAGCGCAGGGGGGACCTTAGGCGAAAAACTGTTTTTT. Translated, it gives CSAGGTLGEKLFF.